Presented here are 19 T cell receptor beta chains from one specimen sequenced in a study of control samples from healthy donors and cancer patients. Profiled with immunoSEQ multiplex PCR; TCRdb holds only in-frame clones, not every one. The sample records about 92,000 clones, 82% being singletons. Sequenced: blood. Source of these receptors: a woman aged 55-69 years in good health.

This sequence joins TRBV18 and TRBJ1-4, with a weak D call TRBD1 (6 bases). V lost 6 bases and J 7 bases, leaving 12 bases between the germline ends. CDR3 length: 13 amino acids. The germline gives CDR1 KGHSH, CDR2 LQKENI. Here the CDR3 DNA reads TGTGCCAGCTCCGGGGGGCTGGGTGAAAAACTGTTTTTT. Translated: CASSGGLGEKLFF.

The chain joins TRBV19 to TRBJ1-1; TRBD1 matches 7 bases. Germline lookup yields CDR1 LNHDA and CDR2 SQIVND (reference sequence). The CDR3 extends over 15 amino acids. After removal of 5 bases from V and 4 bases from J, the junction contained 10 bases not matched to a gene. CDR3 nucleotide sequence: TGTGCCAGTAGTGCCCTCGACAGGGTCGGCACTGAAGCTTTCTTT. Encoded protein: CASSALDRVGTEAFF.

The chain employs TRBV7-9 and TRBJ2-4; D ambiguous. Trimming cost V 5 bases and J 8 bases, with 10 bases left between them. CDR3 length equals 12 residues. Germline V gives CDR1 SEHNR, CDR2 FQNEAQ (reference sequence). The CDR3: CASSPNGYIQYF. The CDR3 DNA is TGTGCCAGCAGCCCCAATGGTTACATTCAGTACTTC.

The chain couples TRBV18 to TRBJ1-4, with TRBD1 matching over 7 bases. J was trimmed by 4 bases and V by 0 bases; bases with no gene match: 8. The CDR3 runs to 17 residues. Germline CDR1 reads KGHSH; CDR2 reads LQKENI. In DNA, the CDR3 is TGTGCCAGCTCACCACCGACAGGGAGATATGGTAATGAAAAACTGTTTTTT. This sequence encodes CASSPPTGRYGNEKLFF.

The chain links TRBV10-1 to TRBJ2-1; TRBD2 aligns across 9 bases. The CDR3 length is 14 residues. Germline V gives CDR1 WNHNN, CDR2 SYGVQD (reference sequence). The CDR3 reads CDKKLAGAYNEQFF. The CDR3, as DNA: TGCGATAAAAAACTAGCGGGCGCCTACAATGAGCAGTTCTTC.

This CDR3 reads CASSQEGTSGYNEQFF. In DNA, the CDR3 is TGTGCCAGCAGCCAAGAAGGGACTAGCGGGTACAATGAGCAGTTCTTC. The chain carries TRBV4-2 and TRBJ2-1; 12 bases are a match to TRBD2. V was clipped by 0 bases and J by 4 bases; unmatched bases: 1. The CDR3 covers 16 residues. CDR1 and CDR2 from the germline V gene are LGHNA and YNFKEQ.

This clone occurred a few times. The chain uses TRBV14 and TRBJ1-4; 7 bases match TRBD1. This CDR3 has 14 residues. Per the germline V gene, CDR1 is SGHDN and CDR2 is FVKESK. Trimming at V came to 4 bases and at J to 8 bases, leaving 7 bases not matched to a gene. The CDR3: CASSPTGNNEKLFF. The DNA of the CDR3 is TGTGCCAGCAGCCCGACAGGGAATAACGAAAAACTGTTTTTT.

The gene calls are TRBV11-2 and TRBJ2-2; TRBD1 matches at 7 bases. Germline values: CDR1 SGHAT, CDR2 FQNNGV. Trimming took 8 bases from V and 3 from J; bases not matched to a gene: 12. The CDR3 is 16 residues long. CDR3 sequence (DNA): TGTGCCAGCTGCTCTTCATACAGGGGATACACCGGGGAGCTGTTTTTT. Translated, it gives CASCSSYRGYTGELFF.

The chain has TRBV5-1 and TRBJ2-7; D is ambiguous. CDR3 length: 16 residues. V was trimmed by 4 bases and J by 2 bases, leaving 19 bases between them. The germline CDR1 and CDR2 sequences are SGHRS and YFSETQ. The CDR3 loop reads CASSLFSERIAYEQYF. The DNA for the CDR3 is TGCGCCAGCAGCCTATTCAGCGAGCGTATTGCCTACGAGCAGTACTTC.

This chain connects TRBV9 to TRBJ2-7, with TRBD2 identical over 10 bases. CDR1 and CDR2 (germline): SGDLS, YYNGEE. Germline trimming cut 0 bases from V and 2 bases from J; bases unmatched to any gene: 5. The length of the CDR3 is 16 residues. CDR3 in DNA: TGTGCCAGCAGCGTAGGACTAGCGGGTCCCCCCTACGAGCAGTACTTC. Its translation is CASSVGLAGPPYEQYF.

The chain is built from TRBV6-5 and TRBJ2-7; D unclear. The length of the CDR3 is 13 residues. Germline V CDR1 and CDR2: MNHEY, SVGAGI. V dropped 0 bases and J dropped 4 bases, with 7 bases sitting between them. The CDR3 DNA sequence: TGTGCCAGCAGTTACTCGGCAGTTTACGAGCAGTACTTC. Its protein product is CASSYSAVYEQYF.

The CDR3 nucleotides read TGCAGCGTTGAAGATACCCAGACCCATGGCTACACCTTC. Translation: CSVEDTQTHGYTF. V usage is TRBV29-1 and J usage is TRBJ1-2, with no clear D. V lost 0 bases and J 6 bases, leaving 11 bases between the germline ends. The V gene's germline CDR1 is SQVTM and CDR2 ANQGSEA. This CDR3 region has 13 residues.

The rearrangement uses TRBV4-1 and TRBJ1-2; D call uncertain. From germline, CDR1 is MGHRA and CDR2 YSYEKL. V lost 0 bases and J 4 bases, leaving 12 bases between the germline ends. This CDR3 spans 15 amino acids. The CDR3 sequence: CASSQDYASPYGYTF. The CDR3 DNA is TGCGCCAGCAGCCAAGATTACGCCTCGCCCTATGGCTACACCTTC.

A note on this clone: At the DNA level, this CDR3 is encoded by other sequences in the same sample as well. The chain recombines TRBV6-2 or TRBV6-3 with TRBJ2-7, with D uncertain. The CDR3 consists of 11 residues. The ends were cut back, 6 bases at V and 2 bases at J, with 5 bases in the middle. Per the germline V gene, CDR1 is MNHEY and CDR2 is SVGEGT. Here the CDR3 reads CASSSTYEQYF. The CDR3, as DNA: TGTGCCAGCAGCTCTACCTACGAGCAGTACTTC.

The sample holds one count of this clone. The CDR3 sequence is CASSASTGYGYTF. The DNA of the CDR3 is TGTGCCAGCAGCGCTTCTACAGGGTATGGCTACACCTTC. The rearrangement uses TRBV9 and TRBJ1-2; possibly TRBD1 for D (6 bases). Germline V gives CDR1 SGDLS, CDR2 YYNGEE. V was clipped by 3 bases and J by 5 bases, with 11 bases between them. The CDR3 covers 13 residues.

The chain is built from TRBV7-9 and TRBJ1-2; possible D gene TRBD1, 5 bases. The CDR3 consists of 15 residues. Germline values: CDR1 SEHNR, CDR2 FQNEAQ (reference sequence). V gave up 5 bases and J gave up 4 bases, with 17 bases separating them. Here the CDR3 reads CASSPGGKPPYGYTF. The CDR3 nucleotides read TGTGCCAGCAGCCCCGGGGGAAAGCCCCCCTATGGCTACACCTTC.

The chain joins TRBV7-9 to TRBJ1-1; D not resolved. There are 16 residues in the CDR3. Looked up from germline, CDR1 is SEHNR and CDR2 is FQNEAQ (reference sequence). V was shortened by 5 bases and J by 5 bases, with 21 bases between the two germline ends. Here the CDR3 reads CASSPLTGGGTTEAFF. The CDR3 DNA follows: TGTGCCAGCAGCCCACTCACTGGAGGAGGAACGACTGAAGCTTTCTTT.

The chain combines TRBV9 with TRBJ2-2; D not certain. Germline V CDR1 and CDR2: SGDLS, YYNGEE. V was trimmed by 0 bases and J by 7 bases, leaving 4 bases between them. The CDR3 is 12 residues long. The CDR3 coding sequence is TGTGCCAGCAGCGTAGTAAACGGGGAGCTGTTTTTT. The encoded protein is CASSVVNGELFF.

The rearrangement uses TRBV5-6 and TRBJ2-1; no clear D. Germline V gives CDR1 SGHDT, CDR2 YYEEEE. This CDR3 comprises 16 residues. Trimming removed 0 bases at V and 0 bases at J, with 10 bases between. CDR3 sequence (DNA): TGTGCCAGCAGCTTGGAGGGCCCCAGCTCCTACAATGAGCAGTTCTTC. Its protein is CASSLEGPSSYNEQFF.